This T cell receptor beta chain was recorded in a study of blood T cell repertoires in COVID-19. Whole-study context: Samples of COVID-19 (acute and convalescent) were obtained from the United States, Italy and Spain. PBMCs, B-cell-depleted T cells, or T cells provided the cDNA or gDNA that made up the material.

How the authors handled the data: Amplification with reference gene primers provided the estimates of nucleated cell counts. Measured with immunoSEQ multiplex PCR; TCRdb has only the in-frame clones, and not every one. Clonal size and the V and J genes are those of that table, whereas D and trimming came from the DNA. The sample holds under 300,000 clones, approximately 79% seen once. Germline V gene data show CDR1 as SGHVS and CDR2 as FQNEAQ. The V and J ends lost 3 bases and 6 bases, in that order; junction bases with no gene match: 4. CDR3 size: 14 residues. This clonotype was sampled from a woman in her forties with active or convalescent COVID-19. This chain connects TRBV7-8 to TRBJ1-2; TRBD1 matches 10 bases. The source material was peripheral blood. CDR3 residues: CASSFGTGENGYTF. The CDR3 region has the DNA TGTGCCAGCAGCTTCGGGACAGGGGAAAATGGCTACACCTTC.